This TCR beta chain is from a study of breast tumors, draining lymph nodes, adjacent tissues. Study results and caveats: Data only fit, rather than demonstrated, lymph node origin of most tumor T cells.

The lymph nodes were axillary draining lymph nodes from breast cancer patients. MiXCR, applied by TCRdb to the multiplex PCR reads, yields one record per CDR3 protein. This repertoire shows roughly 130,000 distinct CDR3 sequences, about 20% found once; its top ten account for roughly 3.5%. Trimming shortened V by 0 bases and J by 6 bases, and 15 bases separated the two germline ends. The CDR3 has 15 residues. This clonotype was seen many times. The antigen remains unidentified. Sequences were obtained from axillary lymph node tissue. This chain uses TRBV12-3 or TRBV12-4 with TRBJ2-7, with D possibly being TRBD1 or TRBD2 (6 bases each). The TCR sequence derives from a female donor with breast cancer. Some clones in this sample may be carry-over from other donors' samples. The chain's CDR3 is CASSLAATGGVEQYF. Here the CDR3 DNA reads TGTGCCAGCAGTTTAGCCGCGACAGGAGGGGTCGAGCAGTACTTC.